This note documents a single T cell receptor beta chain sequence. Its antigen remains undetermined. There are no base qualities to consult, and no much larger clone falls within one base. CDR1 is given as GTSNPN and CDR2 as SVGIG, both from the germline V gene (reference sequence). Spanning cysteine to phenylalanine, the CDR3 consists of 13 amino acids. Here the CDR3 DNA is all that survives: 39 bases in frame from base 1. Trimming at the junction amounts to 3 bases on V and 0 bases on J, and the germline ends lie 3 bases apart. The treatment or condition label of this sample denotes: suppressive antiretroviral therapy. A pool of overlapping 15-mer peptides from HIV-1 Gag, at around 1 ug per peptide per mL, was used to stimulate the cells. Memory CD4+ T cells that did not respond, being CD40L-negative, CD69-negative and CD45RO-high, were sorted as memory populations depleted of antigen-responding cells. HIV-1-infected adults in whom suppressive ART had been started during chronic infection were enrolled as participants. For at least 4 years, participants had undetectable plasma HIV-1 RNA, below 50 copies/mL. To be included, a participant needed positive CMV serology and a CD4+ T cell count above 400 cells/uL. Before stimulation, PBMCs were isolated using density centrifugation and then depleted of CD8+ T cells. Stimulation of CD8-depleted PBMCs was carried out for more than 15 hours with anti-CD28/CD49d costimulation, CD40-blocking antibody and enfuvirtide, to prevent new infections. Cell sorting was done on a Beckman Coulter MoFlo Legacy or XDP sorter, and dead cells were excluded with propidium iodide. The QIAamp DNA Mini Kit was used for genomic DNA extraction from samples above one million cells, and the Quick-DNA Microprep Kit was used otherwise.

This sample stems from a study of persistence of HIV-infected CD4 T cells (dated by TCRdb to 2020 to 2022). Concerning the study at large: CMV- and HIV-1 Gag-responding CD4+ T cells were isolated from ART-treated individuals so that antigen-driven clonal expansion of HIV-1-infected cells could be examined. The clonality of all cells in each sorted population was assessed by TCRbeta sequencing, whereas the clonality of infected cells was assessed by proviral sequencing. Cross-participant TCR cluster analysis included about 8 participants for CMV and more than five participants for Gag. Suppressive ART had been received by participants for a median of roughly eight years. Apart from a couple of participants who underwent leukapheresis at a single time point, peripheral blood samples of up to 180 mL were collected from participants at multiple time points.

Points the paper makes about the study in general: TCRbeta richness in CMV- and Gag-responding cells was significantly lower than in anti-CD3/anti-CD28-responding cells; CMV-responding cells had higher oligoclonality than CD3/CD28-stimulated and Gag-responding cells. Within the same sorted populations, how oligoclonal the TCRs were correlated with how oligoclonal the proviruses were. Only a small number of individuals took part in the study, and only a limited range of antigens was tested. Antigen-responding cells were enriched for degenerate expanded CDR3beta sequences, which suggests convergent selection of CD4+ responses to CMV and Gag. Restriction of bulk TCR analyses to the rare CMV-responding cells that actually carried HIV-1 proviruses was not possible.

The immunoSEQ hsTCRB assay version 4, run in survey mode, was used to sequence TCRbeta repertoires from genomic DNA. Genomic DNA was diluted to approximately 9.4 ng/uL, and up to 1 ug per sample was used for TCRbeta sequencing. Concerning the study's data processing: ImmunoSeq Analyzer 3.0 was used for analysis of TCRbeta data, and diversity was computed on productive nucleotide rearrangements. Lower-bound TCR diversity was estimated with the improved Chao index, and clonality with the Gini coefficient using the Immunarch R package. When different nucleotide rearrangements encoded the same CDR3beta amino acid sequence, each rearrangement was treated as a distinct clonotype. TCRbeta sequences significantly enriched in antigen-responding cells relative to anti-CD3/anti-CD28-activated cells were identified by differential abundance analysis. Using predicted peptide-MHC specificity as the basis, GLIPH2 grouped TCRs into clusters, both for each participant individually and for the merged data sets that combined participants. In TCRdb, the immuneACCESS table is reduced to in-frame sequences with V and J assigned. These tables do not hold every clone; where another copy was compared, an unresolved V gene accounts for under half, and the others remain unexplained. V, J and clone size are those of that table, while D and trimming were read from the DNA. The table for this sample lists tens of thousands of clones; approximately 78% of them were counted only once. Of the sample, 13% to 15% falls within the top ten clones.

This receptor was taken from an adult man with HIV who was CMV-seropositive. The starting material was CD4+ T cells sorted from PBMCs after approximately 18-hour stimulation, obtained from a patient who received antiretroviral therapy. The sample's cell subset or site label is to be understood as: CD40L-CD69- CD45RO-high memory CD4 T cells not responding to Gag peptides. The receptor chain draws on TRBV30 and TRBJ1-6, with an unclear D gene assignment. The DNA reads as follows: TGTGCCTGGAGGAGCTCCTATAATTCACCCCTCCACTTT. Its protein product is CAWRSSYNSPLHF.